This TCR beta chain emerged from a study of blood T cell repertoires in COVID-19. The CDR3 is 18 residues long. The V gene's germline CDR1 is LNHDA and CDR2 SQIVND (reference sequence). V lost 0 bases, J lost 5 bases, and 13 bases stayed unmatched. Profiled with immunoSEQ multiplex PCR; TCRdb holds only in-frame clones, not every one. The sample lists 250,000 to 350,000 clones; more than 90% were seen once. The TCR sequence derives from a woman younger than 45 who had recovered from COVID-19. Input material: PBMCs or T cells enriched from blood (not recorded which). J is TRBJ1-3 and V is TRBV19, with TRBD1 matching over 7 bases. CDR3 loop: CASSIDPFSTGRRNTIYF. The CDR3 DNA reads TGTGCCAGTAGTATAGATCCATTTTCGACAGGGCGAAGAAACACCATATATTTT.